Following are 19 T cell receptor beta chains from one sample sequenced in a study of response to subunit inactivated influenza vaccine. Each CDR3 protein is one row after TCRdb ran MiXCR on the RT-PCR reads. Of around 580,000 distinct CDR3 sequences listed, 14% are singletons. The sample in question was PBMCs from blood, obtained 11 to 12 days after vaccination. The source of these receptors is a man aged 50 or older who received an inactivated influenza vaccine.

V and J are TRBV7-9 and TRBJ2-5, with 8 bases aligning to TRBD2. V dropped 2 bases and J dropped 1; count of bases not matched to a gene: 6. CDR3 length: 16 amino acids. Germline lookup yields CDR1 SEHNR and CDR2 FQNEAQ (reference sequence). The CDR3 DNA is TGTGCCAGCAGCTTAACCAGCGGGAGCCGCCAAGAGACCCAGTACTTC. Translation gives CASSLTSGSRQETQYF.

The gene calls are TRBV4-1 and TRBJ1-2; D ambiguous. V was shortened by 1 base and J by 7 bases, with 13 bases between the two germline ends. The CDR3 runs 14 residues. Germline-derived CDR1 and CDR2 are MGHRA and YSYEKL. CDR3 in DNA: TGCGCCAGCAGCCAAGTTGTCAACCCTTCTGGCTACACCTTC. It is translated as CASSQVVNPSGYTF.

CDR3 DNA: TGTGCCAGCAGCCGACAGGGGGCAGCGAACACCGGGGAGCTGTTTTTT. As protein: CASSRQGAANTGELFF. This chain uses TRBV7-2 with TRBJ2-2; 10 nucleotides align to TRBD1. Per germline, CDR1 SGHTA and CDR2 FQGNSA. Trimming cost V 5 bases and J 0 bases; bases outside gene matches: 3. The CDR3 totals 16 residues.

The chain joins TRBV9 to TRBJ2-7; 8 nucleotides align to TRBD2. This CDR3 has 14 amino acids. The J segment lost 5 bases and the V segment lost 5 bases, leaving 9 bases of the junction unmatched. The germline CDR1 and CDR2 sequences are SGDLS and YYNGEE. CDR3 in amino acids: CASSVSGSGDEQYF. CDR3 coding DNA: TGTGCCAGCAGTGTAAGCGGGAGCGGCGACGAGCAGTACTTC.

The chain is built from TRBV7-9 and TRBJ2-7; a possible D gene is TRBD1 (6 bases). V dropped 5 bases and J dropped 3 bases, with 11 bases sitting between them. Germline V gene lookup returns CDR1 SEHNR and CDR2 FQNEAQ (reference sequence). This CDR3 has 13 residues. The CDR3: CASSRRDNYEQYF. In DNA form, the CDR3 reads TGTGCCAGCAGCCGACGGGACAACTACGAGCAGTACTTC. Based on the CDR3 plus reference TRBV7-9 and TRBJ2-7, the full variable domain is DTGVSQNPRHKITKRGQNVTFRCDPISEHNRLYWYRQTLGQGPEFLTYFQNEAQLEKSRLLSDRFSAERPKGSFSTLEIQRTEQGDSAMYLCASSRRDNYEQYFGPGTRLTVT.

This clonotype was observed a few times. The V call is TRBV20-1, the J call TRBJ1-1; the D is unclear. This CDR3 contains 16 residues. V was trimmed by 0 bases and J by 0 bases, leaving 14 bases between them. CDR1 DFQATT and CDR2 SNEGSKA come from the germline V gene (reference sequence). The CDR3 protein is CSARDRPGRMNTEAFF. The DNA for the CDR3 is TGCAGTGCTAGAGATCGTCCTGGACGGATGAACACTGAAGCTTTCTTT.

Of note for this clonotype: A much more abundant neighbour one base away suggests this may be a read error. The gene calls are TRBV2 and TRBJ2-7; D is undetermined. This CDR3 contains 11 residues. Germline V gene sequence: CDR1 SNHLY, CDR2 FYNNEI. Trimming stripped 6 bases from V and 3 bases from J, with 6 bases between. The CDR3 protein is CASRLYYEQYF. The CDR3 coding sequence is TGTGCCAGCAGGTTATACTACGAGCAGTACTTC.

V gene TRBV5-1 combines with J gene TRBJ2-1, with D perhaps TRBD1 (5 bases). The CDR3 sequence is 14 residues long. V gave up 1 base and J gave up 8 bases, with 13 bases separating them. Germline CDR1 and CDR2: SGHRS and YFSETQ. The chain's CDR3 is CASSLYLRADEQFF. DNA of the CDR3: TGCGCCAGCAGCTTGTATCTCAGGGCGGATGAGCAGTTCTTC.

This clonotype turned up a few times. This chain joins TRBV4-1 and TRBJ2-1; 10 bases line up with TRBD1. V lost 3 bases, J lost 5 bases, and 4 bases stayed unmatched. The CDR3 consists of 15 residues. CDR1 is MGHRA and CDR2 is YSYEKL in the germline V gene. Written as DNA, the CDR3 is TGCGCCAGCAGCCAGGGACAGGGGTATCACAATGAGCAGTTCTTC. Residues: CASSQGQGYHNEQFF.

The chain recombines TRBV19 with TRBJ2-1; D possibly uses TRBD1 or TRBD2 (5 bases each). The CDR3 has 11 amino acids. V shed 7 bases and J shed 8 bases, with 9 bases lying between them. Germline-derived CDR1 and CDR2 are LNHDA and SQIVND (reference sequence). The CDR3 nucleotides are TGTGCCAGTACCGGGGCCGATGAGCAGTTCTTC. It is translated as CASTGADEQFF.

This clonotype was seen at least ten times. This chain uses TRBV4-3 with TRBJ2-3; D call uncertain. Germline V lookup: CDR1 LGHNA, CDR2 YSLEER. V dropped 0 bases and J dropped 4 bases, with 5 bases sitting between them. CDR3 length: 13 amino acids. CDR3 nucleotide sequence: TGCGCCAGCAGCCAAGAAACACCAGATACGCAGTATTTT. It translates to CASSQETPDTQYF.

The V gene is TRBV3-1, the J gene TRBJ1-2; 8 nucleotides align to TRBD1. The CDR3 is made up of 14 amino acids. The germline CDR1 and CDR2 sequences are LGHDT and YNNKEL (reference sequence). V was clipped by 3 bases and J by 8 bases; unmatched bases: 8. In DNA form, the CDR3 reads TGTGCCAGCAGCCAGAGGACAGGGCTGTGGGGCTACACCTTC. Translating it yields CASSQRTGLWGYTF.

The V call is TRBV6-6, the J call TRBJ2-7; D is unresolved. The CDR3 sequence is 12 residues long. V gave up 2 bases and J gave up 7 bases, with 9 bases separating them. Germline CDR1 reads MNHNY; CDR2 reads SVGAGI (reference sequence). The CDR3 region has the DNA TGTGCCAGCAGTTACAGTTCGTTAGAGCAGTACTTC. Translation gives CASSYSSLEQYF.

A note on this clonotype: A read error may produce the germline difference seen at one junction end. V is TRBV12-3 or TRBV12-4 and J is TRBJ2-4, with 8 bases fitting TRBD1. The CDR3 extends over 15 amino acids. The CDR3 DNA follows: TGTGCCAGCAGTACGCCGACAGGGGCCAAAAACATTCAGTGCTTC. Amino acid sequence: CASSTPTGAKNIQCF.

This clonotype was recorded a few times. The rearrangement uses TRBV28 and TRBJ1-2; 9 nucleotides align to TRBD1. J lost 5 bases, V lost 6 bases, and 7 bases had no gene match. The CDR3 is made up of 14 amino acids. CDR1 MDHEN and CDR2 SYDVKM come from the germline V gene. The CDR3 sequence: CASRYRGQGYGYTF. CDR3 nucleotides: TGTGCCAGCAGATACCGCGGACAGGGGTATGGCTACACCTTC.

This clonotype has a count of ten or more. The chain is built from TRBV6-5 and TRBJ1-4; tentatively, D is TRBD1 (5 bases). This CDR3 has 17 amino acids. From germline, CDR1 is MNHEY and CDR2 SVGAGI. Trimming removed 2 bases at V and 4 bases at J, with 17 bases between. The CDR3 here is CASSYGPRQSYNEKLFF. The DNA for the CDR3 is TGTGCCAGCAGTTACGGGCCCCGACAGAGCTATAATGAAAAACTGTTTTTT.

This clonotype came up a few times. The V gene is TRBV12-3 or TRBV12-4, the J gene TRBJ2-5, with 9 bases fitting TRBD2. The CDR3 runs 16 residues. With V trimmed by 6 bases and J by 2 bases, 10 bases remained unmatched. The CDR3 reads CASSFGLARGQETQYF. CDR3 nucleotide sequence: TGTGCCAGCAGCTTCGGACTAGCGAGAGGACAAGAGACCCAGTACTTC.

CDR3 nucleotides: TGCGCCAGCAGCCAAGATTTCCCCCCGGCCAGGGCCAAATTGTCAAACTATGGCTACACCTTC. It is translated as CASSQDFPPARAKLSNYGYTF. The chain is built from TRBV4-1 and TRBJ1-2, with TRBD1 as a possible D gene (5 bases). There are 21 residues in the CDR3. V lost 0 bases and J 2 bases, leaving 28 bases between the germline ends. CDR1 and CDR2 from the germline V gene are MGHRA and YSYEKL.

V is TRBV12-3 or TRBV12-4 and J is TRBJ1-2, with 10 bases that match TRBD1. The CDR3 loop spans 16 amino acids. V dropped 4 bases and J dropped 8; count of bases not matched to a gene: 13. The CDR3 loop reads CASSWWDRGLGGGYTF. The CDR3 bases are TGTGCCAGCAGTTGGTGGGACAGGGGCTTGGGTGGAGGCTACACCTTC.